This TCR beta chain was captured by sequencing in a study of blood T cell repertoires in COVID-19. Study in general: Sites in the United States, Italy and Spain provided acute and convalescent COVID-19 samples.

After removal of 0 bases from V and 10 bases from J, the junction contained 10 bases not matched to a gene. Germline CDR1 reads SGDLS; CDR2 reads YYNGEE. This CDR3 contains 15 residues. Source study methods: Amplifying reference gene primers gave estimates of nucleated cell counts. Sequenced by immunoSEQ multiplex PCR; TCRdb stores in-frame clones only, minus some. V and J calls and clone size follow that table, whereas D and trimming were derived from the DNA. The sample shows about 64,000 clones, about 88% of them seen only once. The clonotype comes from a man in his 70s with acute or convalescent COVID-19. The chain links TRBV9 to TRBJ1-1; 9 nucleotides line up with TRBD1. Sequencing used peripheral blood. In DNA form, the CDR3 reads TGTGCCAGCAGCGTAGAACAGGGGGCCGCATCCGGAGCTTTCTTT. Translating gives CASSVEQGAASGAFF.